A single sample is the source of the 24 T cell receptor beta chains below, sequenced in a study of cytomegalovirus exposure and HLA in healthy donors. Primers for the PCR totalled 60 Vbeta and 13 Jbeta. Method: immunoSEQ multiplex PCR; TCRdb's copy keeps in-frame clones and lacks some. Among 150,000 to 200,000 clones, 71% were seen once, and the ten largest hold about 1.6%. Sequencing was carried out using PBMCs. These receptors were taken from a girl aged 10-17 years in good health and CMV-seronegative.

The chain carries TRBV14 and TRBJ1-2; D is possibly TRBD1 (6 bases). Germline CDR1 SGHDN, CDR2 FVKESK. This CDR3 spans 15 amino acids. The ends were cut back, 4 bases at V and 8 bases at J, with 20 bases in the middle. The CDR3 reads CASSPHSRGAGGYTF. In DNA form, the CDR3 reads TGTGCCAGCAGCCCTCACTCCAGGGGAGCGGGAGGCTACACCTTC.

The V call is TRBV6-5, the J call TRBJ2-7; D call uncertain. Looked up from germline, CDR1 is MNHEY and CDR2 is SVGAGI. The V end was cut by 4 bases, the J end by 0 bases, with 16 bases between. CDR3 length: 16 amino acids. CDR3 loop: CASSFSSGGLSYEQYF. For the CDR3, the DNA is TGTGCCAGCAGTTTTTCTTCGGGTGGCCTCTCCTACGAGCAGTACTTC.

The chain uses TRBV2 and TRBJ2-2, with a weak D call TRBD2 (5 bases). The germline V gene has CDR1 SNHLY and CDR2 FYNNEI. Between the trimmed V and J ends, which lost 6 bases and 7 bases, there was a span of 18 bases. This CDR3 region has 15 residues. The CDR3 sequence: CASRERISGFGELFF. The DNA for the CDR3 is TGTGCCAGCAGGGAGCGGATTTCGGGGTTCGGGGAGCTGTTTTTT.

This clone was observed a handful of times. Other nucleotide sequences from this sample produce the same CDR3. This sequence joins TRBV30 and TRBJ2-7; the D is unclear. V dropped 3 bases and J dropped 1 base, with 4 bases sitting between them. The CDR3 is 11 residues long. Germline CDR1 is GTSNPN and CDR2 is SVGIG (reference sequence). The CDR3 sequence: CAWSPSYEQYF. DNA for the CDR3: TGTGCCTGGAGCCCATCCTACGAGCAGTACTTC.

This chain connects TRBV11-2 to TRBJ2-7; D remains unclear. The CDR3 contains 12 residues. Looked up from germline, CDR1 is SGHAT and CDR2 is FQNNGV. V gave up 2 bases and J gave up 4 bases, with 6 bases separating them. The DNA of the CDR3 is TGTGCCAGCAGCTTAATGCAGTACGAGCAGTACTTC. Its translation: CASSLMQYEQYF.

The table lists this clone with a count of one. The V and J genes are TRBV9 and TRBJ2-2, with 7 bases fitting TRBD2. This CDR3 has 16 amino acids. The V segment lost 4 bases and the J segment 4 bases; nucleotides outside the gene matches: 10. Germline V gene sequence: CDR1 SGDLS, CDR2 YYNGEE. The CDR3 DNA follows: TGTGCCAGCAGCCCCGGGGCTAGCGGAGGCACCGGGGAGCTGTTTTTT. Its translation is CASSPGASGGTGELFF.

J is TRBJ2-7 and V is TRBV7-8, with TRBD2 matching over 9 bases. Losses at the gene ends were 5 bases for V and 6 bases for J; bases not matched to a gene: 14. There are 16 residues in the CDR3. Looked up from germline, CDR1 is SGHVS and CDR2 is FQNEAQ. CDR3 sequence: CASSATSRGGWVEQYF. The CDR3 nucleotides read TGTGCCAGCAGCGCCACTTCGCGGGGGGGCTGGGTCGAGCAGTACTTC.

J is TRBJ2-1 and V is TRBV5-3; 9 positions match TRBD1. TRBV5-3 is marked as an open reading frame, function uncertain. V gave up 0 bases and J gave up 7 bases; unmatched junction bases: 8. This CDR3 region has 16 residues. As DNA, the CDR3 is TGTGCCAGAAGCTTGGCTCCCGGGACAGGGTCTAATGAGCAGTTCTTC. Translated: CARSLAPGTGSNEQFF.

This chain uses TRBV14 with TRBJ2-5, with 9 bases fitting TRBD2. V shed 3 bases, J shed 5 bases, and the junction held 4 bases outside the gene matches. The CDR3 is 14 residues long. CDR1 is SGHDN and CDR2 is FVKESK in the germline V gene. The CDR3 nucleotides are TGTGCCAGCAGCCAGCGGGGGGGCGCGGAGACCCAGTACTTC. Translated: CASSQRGGAETQYF.

V usage is TRBV2 and J usage is TRBJ1-3; 8 nucleotides match TRBD1. CDR1 SNHLY and CDR2 FYNNEI come from the germline V gene. J was trimmed by 4 bases and V by 5 bases; bases with no gene match: 4. The CDR3 loop spans 14 amino acids. The DNA of the CDR3 is TGTGCCAGCAGTTTCGGACAGGGAGGAAACACCATATATTTT. The encoded protein is CASSFGQGGNTIYF.

V and J are TRBV19 and TRBJ1-1; 7 bases match TRBD1. Germline CDR1 reads LNHDA; CDR2 reads SQIVND (reference sequence). The J segment lost 8 bases and the V segment lost 0 bases, leaving 3 bases of the junction unmatched. The CDR3 is 13 residues long. CDR3 sequence reads: CASSIDQGQEAFF. As DNA, the CDR3 is TGTGCCAGTAGTATAGATCAGGGACAGGAAGCTTTCTTT.

V is TRBV27 and J is TRBJ1-2; possible D gene TRBD1, 6 bases. Looked up from germline, CDR1 is MNHEY and CDR2 is SMNVEV (reference sequence). The V gene lost 5 bases and the J gene lost 2 bases, with 9 bases spanning the gap. The CDR3 is 13 residues long. CDR3 in amino acids: CASSIRGNYGYTF. The CDR3 coding sequence is TGTGCCAGCAGTATCAGGGGAAACTATGGCTACACCTTC.

The rearrangement links TRBV19 to TRBJ2-3; TRBD2 might be the D (6 bases). V lost 9 bases, J lost 2 bases, and 15 bases lay in between. The CDR3 is 14 residues long. The germline CDR1 and CDR2 sequences are LNHDA and SQIVND (reference sequence). The chain's CDR3 is CASAPRGNTDTQYF. In DNA, the CDR3 is TGTGCCAGCGCCCCCCGGGGGAACACAGATACGCAGTATTTT.

Only a few counts were recorded for this clone. The chain recombines TRBV27 with TRBJ1-1; perhaps TRBD1 as D (6 bases). The ends were cut back, 3 bases at V and 5 bases at J, with 10 bases in the middle. CDR1 and CDR2 (germline): MNHEY, SMNVEV (reference sequence). The CDR3 contains 13 residues. This CDR3 reads CASSLGTLTEAFF. The CDR3 DNA follows: TGTGCCAGCAGTTTGGGGACACTGACTGAAGCTTTCTTT.

The J gene is TRBJ2-1, the V gene TRBV13, with TRBD1 identical over 8 bases. With V trimmed by 6 bases and J by 4 bases, 2 bases remained unmatched. CDR3 length equals 13 residues. The germline V gene has CDR1 PRHDT and CDR2 FYEKMQ (reference sequence). This CDR3 reads CASRNRGYNEQFF. The CDR3 DNA reads as TGTGCCAGCAGAAACAGGGGGTACAATGAGCAGTTCTTC.

This clone was observed a handful of times. The rearrangement joins TRBV5-1 to TRBJ2-5, with 7 bases aligning to TRBD1. The trim removed 2 bases at V and 5 bases at J, leaving 6 bases unmatched. The CDR3 is 14 residues long. CDR1 and CDR2 from the germline V gene are SGHRS and YFSETQ. CDR3 in DNA: TGCGCCAGCAGCTTCGACAGGGAAGGGGAGACCCAGTACTTC. This sequence encodes CASSFDREGETQYF.

This chain links TRBV5-6 with TRBJ1-5; D remains unclear. The CDR3 loop spans 14 amino acids. Between the trimmed V and J ends, which lost 9 bases and 7 bases, there was a span of 20 bases. CDR1 SGHDT and CDR2 YYEEEE come from the germline V gene. The CDR3 bases are TGTGCCAACTCGGTGCGGGGAGTGCGGCAGCCCCAGCATTTT. Translated: CANSVRGVRQPQHF.

The chain uses TRBV5-1 and TRBJ2-3, with 7 bases identical to TRBD2. Losses at the gene ends were 9 bases for V and 1 base for J; bases not matched to a gene: 11. The germline V gene has CDR1 SGHRS and CDR2 YFSETQ. The CDR3 sequence is 15 residues long. CDR3 nucleotide sequence: TGCGCCACCGGAGTGAGGGCGGGGGGCACAGATACGCAGTATTTT. It translates to CATGVRAGGTDTQYF.

In its sample, this clone was seen a few times. The chain is built from TRBV5-8 and TRBJ2-1; D gene ambiguous. The CDR3 is made up of 15 amino acids. Germline CDR1 SGHTS, CDR2 YDEGEE. V was shortened by 4 bases and J by 0 bases, with 11 bases between the two germline ends. CDR3 amino acids: CASSTGSSSYNEQFF. CDR3 nucleotide sequence: TGTGCCAGCAGCACCGGGTCTAGCTCCTACAATGAGCAGTTCTTC.

This chain links TRBV19 with TRBJ1-3; 12 bases align to TRBD1. CDR3 length: 16 residues. From germline, CDR1 is LNHDA and CDR2 SQIVND (reference sequence). Unmatched junction bases numbered 5, after V lost 4 bases and J lost 4 bases. The CDR3 DNA is TGTGCCAGTAGTAGGGGACAGGGGGCCTCAGGAAACACCATATATTTT. Translation gives CASSRGQGASGNTIYF. Full variable domain (missing parts from reference TRBV19 and TRBJ1-3): DGGITQSPKYLFRKEGQNVTLSCEQNLNHDAMYWYRQDPGQGLRLIYYSQIVNDFQKGDIAEGYSVSREKKESFPLTVTSAQKNPTAFYLCASSRGQGASGNTIYFGEGSWLTVV.

The J gene is TRBJ1-2, the V gene TRBV30; 10 nucleotides align to TRBD1. V was clipped by 5 bases and J by 4 bases; unmatched bases: 10. The CDR3 consists of 15 residues. Per germline, CDR1 GTSNPN and CDR2 SVGIG (reference sequence). CDR3 sequence (DNA): TGTGCCTGGGGGGCCGGGACAGGGGCGATCTATGGCTACACCTTC. Translated, it gives CAWGAGTGAIYGYTF.

This clone was picked up a small number of times. The CDR3 sequence: CASSLGRTREGGYTF. CDR3 coding DNA: TGCGCCAGCAGCTTGGGTCGGACGCGGGAAGGAGGCTACACCTTC. The V gene is TRBV5-1, the J gene TRBJ1-2; unclear D gene. Germline loops: CDR1 SGHRS, CDR2 YFSETQ. The length of the CDR3 is 15 residues. Between the trimmed V and J ends, which lost 0 bases and 8 bases, there was a span of 17 bases.

V and J are TRBV27 and TRBJ1-6; D is unresolved. V was clipped by 8 bases and J by 3 bases, with 11 bases between them. Germline lookup yields CDR1 MNHEY and CDR2 SMNVEV (reference sequence). The CDR3 consists of 14 residues. The DNA for the CDR3 is TGTGCCAGCCGTCCGCGGGGCTATAATTCACCCCTCCACTTT. Amino acids: CASRPRGYNSPLHF.

The rearrangement uses TRBV25-1 and TRBJ2-1; TRBD2 might be the D (5 bases). The CDR3 length is 14 residues. Trimming pared 7 bases from V and 4 bases from J, leaving 14 bases between. Germline lookup yields CDR1 MGHDK and CDR2 SYGVNS. This chain's CDR3 is CASTDGLKYNEQFF. The CDR3 nucleotides are TGTGCCAGCACGGACGGACTTAAATACAATGAGCAGTTCTTC.